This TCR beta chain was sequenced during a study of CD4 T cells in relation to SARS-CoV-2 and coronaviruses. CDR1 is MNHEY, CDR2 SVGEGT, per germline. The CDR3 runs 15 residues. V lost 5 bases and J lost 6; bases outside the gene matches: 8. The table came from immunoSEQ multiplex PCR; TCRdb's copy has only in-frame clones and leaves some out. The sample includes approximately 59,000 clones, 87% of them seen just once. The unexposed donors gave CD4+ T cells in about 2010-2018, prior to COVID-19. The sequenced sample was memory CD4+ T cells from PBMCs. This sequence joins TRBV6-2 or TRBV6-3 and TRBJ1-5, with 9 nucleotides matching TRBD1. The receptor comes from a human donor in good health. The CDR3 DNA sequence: TGTGCCAGCAGTGTCTTTAGGACAGGGGTTCAGCCCCAGCATTTT. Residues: CASSVFRTGVQPQHF.